These T cell receptor beta chains were read from a single sample in a study of blood T cell repertoires in COVID-19. Method: immunoSEQ multiplex PCR; TCRdb's copy keeps in-frame clones and lacks some. The top ten hold 15% to 20% of the sample, which has 210,000 or so clones, under 90% seen once. Sequenced: peripheral blood. These receptors were collected from a human donor in a cohort sampled during active COVID-19. The CDR3 runs from the conserved cysteine through the conserved F or W. D genes are given only for firm matches. Not all rows give a size; the values are once, few, many and, for expanded clones, a class.

NA,TRBJ1-2,NA,TRBV19,CASRRQSNYGYTF,TGTGCCAGTAGAAGACAGAGTAACTATGGCTACACCTTC
few,TRBJ1-4,TRBD1,TRBV7-6,CASSPGRQGNEKLFF,TGTGCCAGCAGCCCAGGAAGACAGGGGAATGAAAAACTGTTTTTT
few,TRBJ2-2,TRBD1,TRBV4-2,CASSPYGQGAVGELFF,TGTGCCAGCAGCCCTTACGGACAGGGGGCGGTAGGGGAGCTGTTTTTT
NA,TRBJ2-7,TRBD1,TRBV27,CASSSAGGAPRPYEQYF,TGTGCCAGCAGTTCTGCAGGGGGCGCCCCGAGACCCTACGAGCAGTACTTC
NA,TRBJ1-4,TRBD1,TRBV10-3,CAISVGDRGEKLFF,TGTGCCATCAGTGTGGGGGACAGGGGTGAAAAACTGTTTTTT
once,TRBJ2-3,TRBD2,TRBV5-6,CASSLGLAGQLDTQYF,TGTGCCAGCAGCCTAGGACTAGCGGGCCAACTAGATACGCAGTATTTT
NA,TRBJ2-1,TRBD2,TRBV5-1,CASSFVSGGDVYNEQFF,TGCGCCAGCAGCTTTGTTAGCGGGGGGGACGTTTACAATGAGCAGTTCTTC
few,TRBJ1-1,NA,TRBV2,CASSVGEGTEAFF,TGTGCCAGCAGTGTGGGGGAGGGTACTGAAGCTTTCTTT
once,TRBJ2-1,NA,TRBV10-3,CAISAIFVSSYNEQFF,TGTGCCATCAGTGCAATCTTCGTTAGCTCCTACAATGAGCAGTTCTTC
NA,TRBJ2-5,NA,TRBV9,CASSASGDFRETQYF,TGTGCCAGCAGCGCCTCGGGGGACTTCAGGGAGACCCAGTACTTC
NA,TRBJ2-2,TRBD1,TRBV7-9,CASRPQGAAGELFF,TGTGCCAGCAGGCCTCAGGGGGCCGCCGGGGAGCTGTTTTTT
NA,TRBJ1-1,NA,TRBV29-1,CSVGPVGIGGDYLVAEAFF,TGCAGCGTTGGGCCCGTGGGGATTGGAGGGGACTACCTTGTCGCTGAAGCTTTCTTT
NA,TRBJ1-1,NA,TRBV11-3,CASSRGVATEAFF,TGTGCCAGCAGCCGGGGGGTGGCCACTGAAGCTTTCTTT
NA,TRBJ1-5,NA,TRBV5-1,CASSLSGDQPQHF,TGCGCCAGCAGCTTGTCAGGGGATCAGCCCCAGCATTTT
NA,TRBJ2-3,NA,TRBV19,CASSVGGSTDTQYF,TGTGCCAGTAGTGTCGGCGGTAGCACAGATACGCAGTATTTT
once,TRBJ2-3,NA,TRBV11-2,CASSLATLTDTQYF,TGTGCCAGCAGCTTAGCGACTTTGACAGATACGCAGTATTTT
NA,TRBJ2-1,TRBD2,TRBV7-8,CASSSGLAGGDWSYNEQFF,TGTGCCAGCAGCTCGGGACTAGCGGGGGGAGATTGGTCCTACAATGAGCAGTTCTTC
NA,TRBJ2-7,NA,TRBV28,CASSLSGLGQYF,TGTGCCAGCAGTTTAAGCGGTTTAGGGCAGTACTTC
NA,TRBJ1-5,NA,TRBV19,CASSLAVYSNQPQHF,TGTGCCAGTAGTTTGGCAGTTTATAGCAATCAGCCCCAGCATTTT
NA,TRBJ1-2,NA,TRBV2,CASSRDTNYGYTF,TGTGCCAGCAGCAGGGACACAAACTATGGCTACACCTTC
NA,TRBJ1-2,NA,TRBV7-9,CASSSRGFNYGYTF,TGTGCCAGCAGCAGCAGGGGATTTAACTATGGCTACACCTTC
NA,TRBJ1-1,TRBD1,TRBV27,CASNRGPMNTEAFF,TGTGCCAGCAACAGGGGTCCCATGAACACTGAAGCTTTCTTT
NA,TRBJ2-7,TRBD1,TRBV3-1/TRBV3-2,CASSQPGQGYEQYF,TGTGCCAGCAGCCAACCGGGACAGGGCTACGAGCAGTACTTC
NA,TRBJ2-5,NA,TRBV15,CATSSTGFRETQYF,TGTGCCACCAGCAGCACAGGGTTCCGGGAGACCCAGTACTTC
few,TRBJ1-1,NA,TRBV25-1,CASSGVGNTEAFF,TGTGCCAGCAGCGGGGTGGGGAACACTGAAGCTTTCTTT
NA,TRBJ1-2,NA,TRBV6-5,CASRSGHRNYGYTF,TGTGCCAGCAGGTCGGGACATCGAAACTATGGCTACACCTTC
NA,TRBJ2-2,NA,TRBV18,CASSPQGSGELFF,TGTGCCAGCTCACCTCAGGGTTCAGGGGAGCTGTTTTTT
NA,TRBJ2-5,TRBD2,TRBV7-8,CASSLTRGDQETQYF,TGTGCCAGCAGCTTAACGCGGGGGGATCAAGAGACCCAGTACTTC
NA,TRBJ2-3,NA,TRBV27,CASSLGIPDTQYF,TGTGCCAGCAGTTTAGGCATCCCAGATACGCAGTATTTT
once,TRBJ1-6,NA,TRBV5-6,CASSFTGSPLHF,TGTGCCAGCAGCTTCACGGGATCACCCCTCCACTTT
few,TRBJ2-1,TRBD2,TRBV3-1/TRBV3-2,CASSQGLAGVSSYNEQFF,TGTGCCAGCAGCCAGGGACTAGCGGGAGTAAGCTCCTACAATGAGCAGTTCTTC
once,TRBJ1-1,TRBD1,TRBV7-9,CASNRQGWDTEAFF,TGTGCCAGCAACAGACAGGGTTGGGACACTGAAGCTTTCTTT
NA,TRBJ1-5,NA,TRBV27,CASRQGLQPQHF,TGTGCCAGCAGGCAGGGCCTCCAGCCCCAGCATTTT
NA,TRBJ2-3,TRBD2,TRBV12-3/TRBV12-4,CASSLIAGAQYF,TGTGCCAGCAGTTTAATAGCGGGGGCTCAGTATTTT
NA,TRBJ1-1,NA,TRBV11-3,CASSLDGGPNTEAFF,TGTGCCAGCAGCTTAGACGGGGGTCCGAACACTGAAGCTTTCTTT
NA,TRBJ2-7,TRBD2,TRBV5-4,CASSKRESSYEQYF,TGTGCCAGCTCGAAGCGGGAGTCCTCCTACGAGCAGTACTTC
NA,TRBJ1-2,NA,TRBV29-1,CSVEDRTGSWDYGYTF,TGCAGCGTTGAAGATCGAACAGGGAGTTGGGACTATGGCTACACCTTC
NA,TRBJ1-2,NA,TRBV29-1,CSPTQGAGYTF,TGCAGCCCCACCCAGGGTGCTGGCTACACCTTC
NA,TRBJ1-1,NA,TRBV4-2,CASSHNSGATEAFF,TGTGCCAGCAGCCATAACTCAGGGGCCACTGAAGCTTTCTTT
once,TRBJ1-4,TRBD1,TRBV19,CASRPTGVGEKLFF,TGTGCCAGTAGGCCTACAGGGGTGGGGGAAAAACTGTTTTTT
NA,TRBJ2-2,NA,TRBV6-5,CASRTESGELFF,TGTGCCAGCAGGACTGAATCCGGGGAGCTGTTTTTT
NA,TRBJ1-3,TRBD1,TRBV15,CATSRGDRAGGNTIYF,TGTGCCACCAGCAGAGGGGACAGGGCCGGAGGAAACACCATATATTTT
NA,TRBJ2-3,NA,TRBV29-1,CSVEVSTDTQYF,TGCAGCGTTGAAGTGTCGACAGATACGCAGTATTTT
NA,TRBJ2-5,NA,TRBV11-3,CASSFKGDPQETQYF,TGTGCCAGCAGCTTTAAGGGGGATCCGCAAGAGACCCAGTACTTC
NA,TRBJ2-7,TRBD2,TRBV29-1,CSVEIAGVIDEQYF,TGCAGCGTTGAAATAGCGGGAGTTATTGACGAGCAGTACTTC
NA,TRBJ1-1,NA,TRBV28,CASTISGKGTEAFF,TGTGCCAGCACCATCTCAGGGAAGGGCACTGAAGCTTTCTTT